This T cell receptor (beta chain) was observed in a study of naive and memory T cell subsets. The library had UMIs added by 3' ligation of an oligonucleotide to TCR cDNA. The CDR3 is made up of 14 amino acids. Trimming removed 1 base at V and 4 bases at J, with 8 bases between. Four PCR rounds used nested alpha and beta constant region primers plus the SP2 primer. MiXCR, run by TCRdb on the 5' RACE reads, gives a single entry per CDR3 protein. Of some 60,000 distinct CDR3 sequences in the sample, approximately 8% were seen once. Regarding this clonotype: Its matching antigen is unknown.

General study results and limits: TCR transcript changes with activation or differentiation may affect this RNA method.

This receptor was taken from a female donor in good health. The rearrangement links TRBV12-3 or TRBV12-4 to TRBJ1-5; D might be TRBD1 (6 bases). The CDR3, as DNA: TGTGCCAGCAGTTTAGTAAGGGGGAATCAGCCCCAGCATTTT. Residues: CASSLVRGNQPQHF.